Below are 6 T cell receptor beta chains sequenced from a single sample in a study of blood T cell repertoires in COVID-19. Measured with immunoSEQ multiplex PCR; TCRdb has only the in-frame clones, and not every one. Of more than 80,000 clones in the sample, roughly 70% were seen once. Sequenced sample: peripheral blood. Receptors were obtained from a woman aged 55-69 years in a cohort sampled during active or convalescent COVID-19.

This clone was detected only a few times. This rearrangement joins TRBV5-5 to TRBJ2-7, with 7 bases identical to TRBD1. Trimming at V came to 1 base and at J to 6 bases, leaving 7 bases not matched to a gene. CDR3 length: 14 residues. CDR1 is SGHKS and CDR2 is YYEKEE in the germline V gene (reference sequence). The CDR3 nucleotides read TGTGCCAGCAGCTTGCCACAGGGGATAAGCGAGCAGTACTTC. Translated: CASSLPQGISEQYF.

The rearrangement joins TRBV19 to TRBJ1-6, with unresolved D. The V end lost 7 bases, the J end lost 2 bases, and 12 bases lay between the germline ends. This CDR3 spans 15 amino acids. CDR1 and CDR2 (germline): LNHDA, SQIVND (reference sequence). The CDR3 loop reads CASTMSGTYNSPLHF. In DNA form, the CDR3 reads TGTGCCAGTACCATGTCCGGGACCTATAATTCACCCCTCCACTTT.

The chain recombines TRBV28 with TRBJ2-3; 8 nucleotides line up with TRBD2. Germline assignment: CDR1 MDHEN and CDR2 SYDVKM. With V trimmed by 5 bases and J by 1 base, 8 bases remained unmatched. The CDR3 is made up of 16 amino acids. The CDR3 sequence: CASSGAGGGRTDTQYF. CDR3 DNA sequence: TGTGCCAGCAGTGGGGCTGGCGGGGGGCGCACAGATACGCAGTATTTT.

The chain joins TRBV9 to TRBJ2-3, with D unresolved. The V and J ends lost 0 bases and 10 bases respectively, with 9 bases between them. The germline V gene has CDR1 SGDLS and CDR2 YYNGEE. The length of the CDR3 is 12 residues. Here the CDR3 reads CASSVGMRAQYF. The CDR3 nucleotides are TGTGCCAGCAGCGTAGGAATGCGAGCGCAGTATTTT.

The CDR3 is CAWSIPGAGNSPLHF. The DNA of the CDR3 is TGTGCCTGGAGCATACCGGGAGCAGGCAATTCACCCCTCCACTTT. J is TRBJ1-6 and V is TRBV30, with D hard to call. The CDR3 sequence is 15 residues long. Looked up from germline, CDR1 is GTSNPN and CDR2 is SVGIG (reference sequence). Deletions cut 3 bases from V and 7 bases from J, with 16 bases between.

The chain has TRBV7-2 and TRBJ2-3; D unresolved. Per germline, CDR1 SGHTA and CDR2 FQGNSA. This CDR3 contains 15 residues. Trimming left V 2 bases short and J 2 bases short, with 11 bases between. The CDR3 DNA reads as TGTGCCAGCAGCTTATTAATGGCTGACACAGATACGCAGTATTTT. Residues: CASSLLMADTDTQYF.